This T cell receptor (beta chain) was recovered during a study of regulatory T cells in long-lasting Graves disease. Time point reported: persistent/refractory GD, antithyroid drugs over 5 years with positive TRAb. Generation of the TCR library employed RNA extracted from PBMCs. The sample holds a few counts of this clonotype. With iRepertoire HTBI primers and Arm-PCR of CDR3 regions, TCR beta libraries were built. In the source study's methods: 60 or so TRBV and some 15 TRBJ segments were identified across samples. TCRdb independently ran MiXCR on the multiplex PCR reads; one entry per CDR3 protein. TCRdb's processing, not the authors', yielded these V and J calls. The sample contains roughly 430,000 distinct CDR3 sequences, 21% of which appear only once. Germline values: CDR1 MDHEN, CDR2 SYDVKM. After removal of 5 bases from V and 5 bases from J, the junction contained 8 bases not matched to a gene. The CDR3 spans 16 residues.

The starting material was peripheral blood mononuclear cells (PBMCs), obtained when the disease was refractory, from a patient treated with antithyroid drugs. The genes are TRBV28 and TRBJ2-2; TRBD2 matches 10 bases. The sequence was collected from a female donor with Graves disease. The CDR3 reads CASSTPSSGSTGELFF. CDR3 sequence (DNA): TGTGCCAGCAGTACTCCGTCTAGCGGGAGTACCGGGGAGCTGTTTTTT.